The 32 T cell receptor beta chains below all came from one sample that was sequenced in a study of glioma-infiltrating T cells. TCR alpha and beta CDR3 regions were amplified from RNA using iRepertoire nested multiplex PCR. MiXCR was run by TCRdb on the multiplex PCR reads, yielding one entry per CDR3 protein. The table records 100,000 to 150,000 distinct CDR3 sequences, approximately 25% of them present only once. Sequenced material: glioma tissue, nonneoplastic brain tissue, or PBMCs (not recorded which). These receptors originate from a human donor with low-grade glioma or glioblastoma, undergoing nonglioma brain surgery, or in good health (not recorded which).

With respect to this clonotype: The junction differs from germline at one of its ends, possibly a read error. V and J are TRBV6-4 and TRBJ1-5; TRBD1 is a possible D gene (5 bases). Per the germline V gene, CDR1 is MRHNA and CDR2 is SNTAGT. This CDR3 comprises 15 residues. The CDR3 DNA follows: TGTGCCAGAAGTGACCTCCGGGACTACAATCAGCCCCAGCATTTT. Translating gives CARSDLRDYNQPQHF.

With respect to this clonotype: This may come from a read error, since a much larger clone is one base off. The chain uses TRBV19 and TRBJ2-1, with 8 bases identical to TRBD1. The CDR3 is 15 residues long. CDR1 LNHDA and CDR2 SQIVND come from the germline V gene (reference sequence). V was clipped by 7 bases and J by 3 bases; unmatched bases: 8. The CDR3 sequence is CASNPQGAIYNEQFF. CDR3 coding DNA: TGTGCCAGTAACCCGCAGGGGGCTATCTACAATGAGCAGTTCTTC.

This clonotype was counted ten times or more. CDR3 DNA: TGTGCCAGCAGCCTTGAGGGAGGATACAATGAGCAGTTCTTC. Protein product: CASSLEGGYNEQFF. V usage is TRBV6-1 and J usage is TRBJ2-1; perhaps TRBD2 as D (6 bases). V was shortened by 6 bases and J by 4 bases, with 13 bases between the two germline ends. This CDR3 has 14 amino acids. Germline assignment: CDR1 MNHNS and CDR2 SASEGT.

The chain combines TRBV5-5 with TRBJ2-7; the D is unclear. The CDR3 spans 14 residues. Trimming stripped 4 bases from V and 0 bases from J, with 11 bases between. Per the germline V gene, CDR1 is SGHKS and CDR2 is YYEKEE (reference sequence). The CDR3 nucleotides read TGTGCCAGCAGCGACGGGTCAAACTCCTACGAGCAGTACTTC. It translates to CASSDGSNSYEQYF.

This clonotype was seen a handful of times. The V gene is TRBV19, the J gene TRBJ2-1; 7 bases map to TRBD2. This CDR3 comprises 14 residues. V dropped 3 bases and J dropped 6; count of bases not matched to a gene: 5. The germline V gene has CDR1 LNHDA and CDR2 SQIVND (reference sequence). In DNA form, the CDR3 reads TGTGCCAGTAGTATTTTCAGCGGGACCAATGAGCAGTTCTTC. It specifies CASSIFSGTNEQFF.

This clonotype was observed many times. In this CDR3 the conserved last residue, phenylalanine or tryptophan, is missing, so a read error is likely. The DNA is omitted, as the CDR3 cannot be located on it reliably, and the CDR3 follows TCRdb's listing. CDR3 in amino acids: CASSLAYDRAPYI. The chain links TRBV7-2 to TRBJ2-1; the table assigns TRBD1, which was not confirmed against the DNA. From its first to its last residue, the CDR3 has 13 amino acids. CDR1 and CDR2 from the germline V gene are SGHTA and FQGNSA.

To note about this clonotype: A much bigger clone sits one base away, suggesting this may be a read error. The rearrangement joins TRBV7-9 to TRBJ2-1, with TRBD2 identical over 9 bases. The CDR3 runs 17 residues. Unmatched junction bases numbered 5, after V lost 2 bases and J lost 0 bases. CDR1 and CDR2 (germline): SEHNR, FQNEAQ (reference sequence). The CDR3 DNA sequence: TGTGCCAGCAGCTTACCAATAGCGGGAGACTCCTACAATGAGCAGTTCTTC. This sequence encodes CASSLPIAGDSYNEQFF. The full variable domain, rest sourced from reference TRBV7-9 and TRBJ2-1, is DTGVSQNPRHKITKRGQNVTFRCDPISEHNRLYWYRQTLGQGPEFLTYFQNEAQLEKSRLLSDRFSAERPKGSFSTLEIQRTEQGDSAMYLCASSLPIAGDSYNEQFFGPGTRLTVL.

This clonotype was recorded many times. One end of the junction is discordant with germline, which a read error may explain. The chain couples TRBV6-1 to TRBJ2-3, with D tentatively TRBD1 (5 bases). CDR1 and CDR2 from the germline V gene are MNHNS and SASEGT. The CDR3 spans 15 residues. Here the CDR3 DNA reads TGTGCCAGCACAAGGGCTTTCGCTGGCACAGGTACGCAGTATTTT. This encodes CASTRAFAGTGTQYF.

The V gene is TRBV28, the J gene TRBJ2-1; 9 nucleotides agree with TRBD1. The germline CDR1 and CDR2 sequences are MDHEN and SYDVKM. The junction had 13 bases not matched to a gene; V was cut back by 7 bases and J by 6 bases. The CDR3 is 16 residues long. The CDR3 protein is CASMGQGGREINEQFF. The CDR3 bases are TGTGCCAGCATGGGACAGGGCGGGCGGGAAATCAATGAGCAGTTCTTC.

The table lists this clonotype with a few counts. The CDR3 region has the DNA TGTGCCAGTAGTCCCCGCGGTCTAGGCTCCTACGAGCAGTACTTC. This encodes CASSPRGLGSYEQYF. The rearrangement joins TRBV19 to TRBJ2-7; no clear D. V dropped 5 bases and J dropped 0 bases, with 14 bases sitting between them. The CDR3 has 15 residues. Germline CDR1 LNHDA, CDR2 SQIVND (reference sequence).

In its sample, this clonotype was seen many times. V gene TRBV2 combines with J gene TRBJ1-6; D possibly corresponds to TRBD1 (5 bases). V shed 4 bases and J shed 10 bases, with 11 bases lying between them. The CDR3 consists of 13 residues. Germline CDR1 is SNHLY and CDR2 is FYNNEI. This CDR3 is CASSATGSSPLHF. The CDR3 nucleotides read TGTGCCAGCAGTGCAACAGGATCCTCACCCCTCCACTTT.

Of note for this clonotype: A much larger clone lies one base from this, so it may be a read error. This chain connects TRBV7-2 to TRBJ2-5; the match to TRBD1 covers 9 bases. The germline CDR1 and CDR2 sequences are SGHTA and FQGNSA. The CDR3 has 14 amino acids. V lost 7 bases to trimming and J lost 4 bases; unmatched junction nucleotides: 7. The CDR3 region is CASNLQGARETQYF. The CDR3 nucleotides read TGTGCCAGCAACCTACAGGGGGCTCGAGAGACCCAGTACTTC.

Regarding this clonotype: At one end, the junction sequence differs from germline, possibly due to a read error. The rearrangement links TRBV20-1 to TRBJ2-1, with a tentative D call TRBD2 (6 bases). In germline, CDR1 is DFQATT, CDR2 SNEGSKA (reference sequence). This CDR3 is built from 13 residues. The CDR3 spells CSAPGCWGDEQLF. CDR3 bases: TGCAGTGCTCCAGGGTGTTGGGGGGATGAGCAGCTCTTC.

Details on this clonotype: This may be a read error, as it is one base from a much larger clone. The V call is TRBV15, the J call TRBJ1-5; no firm D call. V dropped 0 bases and J dropped 0 bases, with 9 bases sitting between them. The CDR3 extends over 16 amino acids. The germline gives CDR1 LNHNV, CDR2 YYDKDF (reference sequence). The CDR3 loop reads CATSRDRPDSNQPQHF. In DNA form, the CDR3 reads TGTGCCACCAGCAGAGACAGACCTGATAGCAATCAGCCCCAGCATTTT.

This sequence joins TRBV30 and TRBJ1-5, with D perhaps matching TRBD1 (6 bases). The CDR3 runs to 15 residues. The V gene's germline CDR1 is GTSNPN and CDR2 SVGIG (reference sequence). The ends were cut back, 5 bases at V and 5 bases at J, with 19 bases in the middle. The CDR3 region is CAWSGGRRGHQPQHF. In DNA, the CDR3 is TGTGCCTGGTCTGGGGGACGGCGGGGGCATCAGCCCCAGCATTTT.

The chain is built from TRBV4-3 and TRBJ2-1; D uncertain. Germline lookup yields CDR1 LGHNA and CDR2 YSLEER. CDR3 length: 12 amino acids. Trimming left V 4 bases short and J 9 bases short, with 10 bases between. CDR3 coding DNA: TGCGCCAGCAGCCTTGGTGGTGTTGAGCAGTTCTTC. This encodes CASSLGGVEQFF.

About this clonotype itself: A much larger clone is a single base away; this may be a read error. The rearrangement uses TRBV28 and TRBJ2-1; 10 bases match TRBD1. CDR1 and CDR2 from the germline V gene are MDHEN and SYDVKM. This CDR3 contains 15 residues. The CDR3: CASRTGTGAPNKQFF. In DNA, the CDR3 is TGTGCCAGCAGAACCGGGACAGGGGCCCCCAATAAGCAGTTCTTC.

This clonotype was counted ten times or more. The chain links TRBV19 to TRBJ1-2; no clear D gene. V was shortened by 3 bases and J by 6 bases, with 14 bases between the two germline ends. CDR3 length equals 14 residues. Germline CDR1 reads LNHDA; CDR2 reads SQIVND (reference sequence). CDR3 protein: CASSIQAERDGYTF. The CDR3 DNA is TGTGCCAGTAGTATTCAGGCAGAGAGGGATGGCTACACCTTC. The full variable domain, its missing parts supplied by reference TRBV19 and TRBJ1-2, is DGGITQSPKYLFRKEGQNVTLSCEQNLNHDAMYWYRQDPGQGLRLIYYSQIVNDFQKGDIAEGYSVSREKKESFPLTVTSAQKNPTAFYLCASSIQAERDGYTFGSGTRLTVV.

This clonotype was detected many times. The chain has TRBV4-2 and TRBJ2-7, with TRBD1 identical over 8 bases. CDR1 LGHNA and CDR2 YNFKEQ come from the germline V gene. The trim removed 0 bases at V and 4 bases at J, leaving 2 bases unmatched. This CDR3 is built from 14 residues. This CDR3 reads CASSQDTGGYEQYF. Written as DNA, the CDR3 is TGTGCCAGCAGCCAAGACACAGGGGGTTACGAGCAGTACTTC.

This clonotype was counted between two and nine times. This sequence may be a read error, since a much larger clone differs from it by one base. The chain is built from TRBV6-2 or TRBV6-3 and TRBJ2-2; the D gene could be TRBD1 or TRBD2 (5 bases each). V lost 8 bases, J lost 10 bases, and 20 bases lay in between. Germline CDR1 is MNHEY and CDR2 is SVGEGT. The CDR3 loop spans 14 amino acids. CDR3 region: CASGELQGVEELFF. CDR3 nucleotide sequence: TGTGCCAGCGGCGAACTTCAGGGAGTCGAGGAGCTGTTTTTT.

The chain employs TRBV20-1 and TRBJ2-1; TRBD2 matches 12 bases. This CDR3 has 18 residues. V was clipped by 2 bases and J by 0 bases; unmatched bases: 8. In germline, CDR1 is DFQATT, CDR2 SNEGSKA (reference sequence). CDR3: CSARPGLAGGDSYNEQFF. The CDR3 DNA is TGCAGTGCTAGACCGGGCCTAGCGGGAGGGGACTCCTACAATGAGCAGTTCTTC.

This clonotype was recorded at least ten times. The J gene is TRBJ1-2, the V gene TRBV28, with D perhaps TRBD1 (5 bases). There are 12 residues in the CDR3. Per the germline V gene, CDR1 is MDHEN and CDR2 is SYDVKM. Trimming pared 3 bases from V and 6 bases from J, leaving 8 bases between. DNA for the CDR3: TGTGCCAGCAGTTTTGGGACTCATGGCTACACCTTC. As protein: CASSFGTHGYTF.

This clonotype was observed many times. A junction boundary mismatches the germline segment, possibly from a read error. This CDR3 is CASSFKTVFLF. The CDR3 DNA reads TGTGCCAGCAGTTTCAAGACAGTTTTTCTCTTC. The V gene is TRBV28, the J gene TRBJ2-5; D may be TRBD1 (5 bases). This CDR3 is built from 11 residues. Germline CDR1 and CDR2: MDHEN and SYDVKM.

This clonotype was counted ten times or more. This chain joins TRBV5-1 and TRBJ2-1; 11 nucleotides align to TRBD2. The CDR3 runs 15 residues. The V gene's germline CDR1 is SGHRS and CDR2 YFSETQ. V gave up 1 base and J gave up 5 bases; unmatched junction bases: 2. CDR3 DNA: TGCGCCAGCAGCTTGTTGGGACTAGCGGACAATGAGCAGTTCTTC. Its protein product is CASSLLGLADNEQFF.

This clonotype was observed at least ten times. V and J are TRBV15 and TRBJ1-2; 7 bases map to TRBD1. Trimming cost V 0 bases and J 5 bases; bases outside gene matches: 6. The V gene's germline CDR1 is LNHNV and CDR2 YYDKDF (reference sequence). The CDR3 is 15 amino acids. The CDR3 loop is CATSRDRQGGYGYTF. As DNA, the CDR3 is TGTGCCACCAGCAGAGATCGACAGGGCGGGTATGGCTACACCTTC.

Regarding this clonotype: This may be a read error: a much more frequent sequence differs by one nucleotide. The gene calls are TRBV4-1 and TRBJ1-5; the D is unclear. This CDR3 has 15 residues. CDR1 MGHRA and CDR2 YSYEKL come from the germline V gene. V dropped 0 bases and J dropped 5 bases, with 11 bases sitting between them. The CDR3 sequence: CASSQEEVGYQPQHF. CDR3 sequence (DNA): TGCGCCAGCAGCCAAGAAGAGGTGGGATATCAGCCCCAGCATTTT.

Turning to this clonotype: This may be a read error, as it is one base from a much larger clone. The chain employs TRBV11-1 and TRBJ2-3, with 7 positions matching TRBD1. Looked up from germline, CDR1 is SGHAT and CDR2 is FQDESV (reference sequence). The CDR3 consists of 16 residues. The chain's CDR3 is CASNLGPGQFTDTQYF. DNA of the CDR3: TGTGCCAGCAACTTAGGTCCGGGACAGTTCACAGATACGCAGTATTTT.

This clonotype was counted many times. The chain has TRBV6-2 or TRBV6-3 and TRBJ1-2, with TRBD1 matching over 7 bases. This CDR3 region has 15 residues. With 4 bases clipped from V and 2 bases from J, the junction kept 7 bases outside the gene matches. Germline V gene data show CDR1 as MNHEY and CDR2 as SVGEGT. CDR3 amino acids: CASSFAGGPNYGYTF. The CDR3 bases are TGTGCCAGCAGTTTCGCAGGGGGTCCGAACTATGGCTACACCTTC.

A note on this clonotype: One base away lies a much larger clone, so this may be a sequencing read error. V is TRBV7-2 and J is TRBJ2-1; D perhaps matches TRBD2 (5 bases). Germline V CDR1 and CDR2: SGHTA, FQGNSA. This CDR3 has 17 amino acids. This CDR3 reads CASSLYSGEHLNNERFF. In nucleotides, the CDR3 is TGTGCCAGCAGCTTGTACTCTGGGGAGCATCTAAACAATGAGCGGTTCTTC.

This clonotype showed up many times. The rearrangement joins TRBV4-1 to TRBJ2-3; 8 bases agree with TRBD2. This CDR3 is 16 amino acids long. J gave up 0 bases and V 1 base, and 3 bases lay outside the gene matches. Germline CDR1 is MGHRA and CDR2 is YSYEKL. The CDR3 nucleotides read TGCGCCAGCAGCCAAGCACGGGAGGGGAGCACAGATACGCAGTATTTT. This codes for CASSQAREGSTDTQYF.

This clonotype was seen repeatedly, ten times or more. The chain joins TRBV5-4 to TRBJ1-2, with 9 bases matching TRBD1. The germline V gene encodes CDR1 SGHNT and CDR2 YYREEE (reference sequence). V shed 4 bases and J 7 bases; nucleotides not matched to a gene: 8. The CDR3 is made up of 14 amino acids. The CDR3 nucleotides are TGTGCCAGCAGCAACCTGACAGGGGGAGTTGGCTACACCTTC. It is translated as CASSNLTGGVGYTF.

This clonotype occurred many times. The chain employs TRBV27 and TRBJ2-7, with 10 bases lining up with TRBD2. Germline-derived CDR1 and CDR2 are MNHEY and SMNVEV (reference sequence). The CDR3 length is 18 residues. V lost 0 bases, J lost 0 bases, and 8 bases stayed unmatched. The CDR3 reads CASSLSRTSGKSSYEQYF. The CDR3 DNA reads TGTGCCAGCAGTTTATCGCGGACTAGCGGAAAGAGCTCCTACGAGCAGTACTTC.